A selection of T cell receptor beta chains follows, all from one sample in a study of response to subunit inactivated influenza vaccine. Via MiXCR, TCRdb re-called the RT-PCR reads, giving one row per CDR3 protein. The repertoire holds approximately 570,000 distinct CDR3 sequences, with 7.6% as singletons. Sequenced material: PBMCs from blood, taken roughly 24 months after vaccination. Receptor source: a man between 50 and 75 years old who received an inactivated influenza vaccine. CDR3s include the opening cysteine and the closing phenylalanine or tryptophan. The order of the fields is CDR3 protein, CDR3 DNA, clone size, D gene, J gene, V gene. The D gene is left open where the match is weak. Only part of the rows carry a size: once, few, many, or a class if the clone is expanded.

cdr3_aa: CASSLVPGRTEAFF
cdr3_nt: TGTGCCAGCAGCTTAGTTCCGGGTAGGACTGAAGCTTTCTTT
clone_size: -
d_call: -
j_call: TRBJ1-1
v_call: TRBV7-8

cdr3_aa: CASSPILLQGGSYNSPLHF
cdr3_nt: TGTGCCAGCAGCCCGATCCTCCTACAGGGAGGCAGCTATAATTCACCCCTCCACTTT
clone_size: few
d_call: -
j_call: TRBJ1-6
v_call: TRBV3-1

cdr3_aa: CASSEAASGSYNEQFF
cdr3_nt: TGTGCCAGCAGTGAAGCCGCCAGCGGGAGCTACAATGAGCAGTTCTTC
clone_size: many
d_call: TRBD2
j_call: TRBJ2-1
v_call: TRBV2

cdr3_aa: CSAHPVGGEGYGYTF
cdr3_nt: TGCAGTGCTCACCCCGTAGGGGGCGAGGGCTATGGCTACACCTTC
clone_size: few
d_call: TRBD1
j_call: TRBJ1-2
v_call: TRBV20-1

cdr3_aa: CPSSLATGRTEAFF
cdr3_nt: TGCCCCAGCAGCTTAGCGACAGGGAGGACTGAAGCTTTCTTT
clone_size: -
d_call: TRBD1
j_call: TRBJ1-1
v_call: TRBV5-1

cdr3_aa: CSASDVGGNYGYTF
cdr3_nt: TGCAGTGCTAGTGATGTCGGGGGGAACTATGGCTACACCTTC
clone_size: many
d_call: -
j_call: TRBJ1-2
v_call: TRBV20-1

cdr3_aa: CSARDFAKAYNEQFF
cdr3_nt: TGCAGTGCGAGGGACTTCGCCAAAGCTTACAATGAGCAGTTCTTC
clone_size: few
d_call: -
j_call: TRBJ2-1
v_call: TRBV20-1

cdr3_aa: CSAQREGLFPSYEQYF
cdr3_nt: TGCAGTGCTCAGCGGGAGGGCCTGTTTCCCTCCTACGAGCAGTACTTC
clone_size: -
d_call: TRBD2
j_call: TRBJ2-7
v_call: TRBV20-1

cdr3_aa: CAWGVDSSYEQYF
cdr3_nt: TGTGCCTGGGGGGTTGACAGCTCCTACGAGCAGTACTTC
clone_size: few
d_call: -
j_call: TRBJ2-7
v_call: TRBV7-9

cdr3_aa: CASGHQPQHF
cdr3_nt: TGTGCTAGTGGCCATCAGCCCCAGCATTTT
clone_size: -
d_call: -
j_call: TRBJ1-5
v_call: TRBV12-5

cdr3_aa: CASGAAGTGELFF
cdr3_nt: TGTGCCAGCGGGGCGGCGGGCACCGGGGAGCTGTTTTTT
clone_size: few
d_call: -
j_call: TRBJ2-2
v_call: TRBV7-9

cdr3_aa: CASSQGGTFYNEQFF
cdr3_nt: TGTGCCAGCAGCCAAGGCGGGACTTTCTACAATGAGCAGTTCTTC
clone_size: many
d_call: -
j_call: TRBJ2-1
v_call: TRBV3-1

cdr3_aa: CASRDTGWGVNTEAFF
cdr3_nt: TGTGCCAGCAGGGACACAGGGTGGGGAGTGAACACTGAAGCTTTCTTT
clone_size: few
d_call: -
j_call: TRBJ1-1
v_call: TRBV12-3/TRBV12-4

cdr3_aa: CASSPAPGQGRYGYTF
cdr3_nt: TGTGCCAGCAGCCCTGCCCCGGGACAGGGGAGGTATGGCTACACCTTC
clone_size: few
d_call: TRBD1
j_call: TRBJ1-2
v_call: TRBV6-1

cdr3_aa: CSARTLQRGPPGTQYF
cdr3_nt: TGCAGTGCTAGAACTCTCCAGCGGGGGCCCCCTGGTACGCAGTATTTT
clone_size: -
d_call: TRBD2
j_call: TRBJ2-3
v_call: TRBV20-1